This T cell receptor beta chain was sequenced during a study of blood T cell repertoires in COVID-19. Study background: COVID-19 samples from acute and convalescent phases originated in the United States, Italy and Spain.

Per germline, CDR1 MNHEY and CDR2 SVGAGI. V gave up 5 bases and J gave up 1 base, with 9 bases separating them. The CDR3 length is 15 residues. Generated by immunoSEQ multiplex PCR, the TCRdb table keeps only in-frame clones and is missing some. The sample has around 28,000 clones; about 80% are singletons. Sequenced input: peripheral blood. The source of this sequence is a man between 70 and 80 years old with acute or convalescent COVID-19. The chain links TRBV6-5 to TRBJ2-6; D is uncertain. The CDR3 DNA sequence: TGTGCCAGCAGTCCCGGTGAGTCTGGGGCCAACGTCCTGACTTTC. It codes for CASSPGESGANVLTF.